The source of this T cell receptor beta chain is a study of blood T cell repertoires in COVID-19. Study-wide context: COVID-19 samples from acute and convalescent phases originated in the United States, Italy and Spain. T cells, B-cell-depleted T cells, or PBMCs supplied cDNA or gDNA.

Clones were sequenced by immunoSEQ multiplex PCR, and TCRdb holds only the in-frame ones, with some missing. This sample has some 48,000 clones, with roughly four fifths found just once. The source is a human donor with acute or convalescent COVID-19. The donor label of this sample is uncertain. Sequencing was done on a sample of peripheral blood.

The DNA of the CDR3 is TGTGCCAGCAGCCCGTGGACTAGCGGGGGTTCAGATACGCAGTATTTT. This gives the protein CASSPWTSGGSDTQYF. The chain joins TRBV3-1 (or the pseudogene TRBV3-2) to TRBJ2-3; 13 nucleotides match TRBD2. Germline CDR1 LGHDT, CDR2 YNNKEL (reference sequence). With 4 bases clipped from V and 4 bases from J, the junction kept 5 bases outside the gene matches. This CDR3 has 16 residues.